This T cell receptor beta chain comes out of a study of T cells after yellow fever vaccination. The wider study: SMART-Seq v4 Ultra Low Input served to prepare low-cell-number fractions. Broader study findings: Contamination by abundant bulk-population clonotypes could be present in FACS-sorted repertoires. Among primary-vaccination clones, most reappeared after the booster, at around 97% for CD4 and around 91% for CD8. A small proportion of clonotypes was detected in both the CD4 and CD8 compartments.

This clonotype was found a few times. Its antigen is currently unknown. TCRdb called the 5' RACE reads again in MiXCR, with one record for every CDR3 protein. The data show 200,000 to 250,000 distinct CDR3 sequences, 6.9% seen once. Trimming left V 7 bases short and J 8 bases short, with 11 bases between. Per the germline V gene, CDR1 is MNHEY and CDR2 is SVGAGI. This CDR3 comprises 11 residues. This TCR was sampled from a young man who received the YFV17D yellow fever vaccine. The sample was CD4+ T cells sorted from PBMCs, taken 15 days after the yellow fever booster vaccination. This rearrangement joins TRBV6-5 to TRBJ1-2; a possible D gene is TRBD1 (5 bases). CDR3 sequence reads: CASTQGGGYTF. The CDR3 nucleotides read TGTGCCAGCACCCAGGGAGGAGGCTACACCTTC.